The 23 T cell receptor beta chains given below trace back to one sample, sequenced in a study of cytomegalovirus exposure and HLA in healthy donors. The protocol was immunoSEQ multiplex PCR, while the TCRdb copy is restricted to in-frame clones and leaves out a portion. The table includes approximately 120,000 clones, more than 70% detected once. The source material was PBMCs. The receptors here all came from a young woman in good health and CMV-seronegative.

The J gene is TRBJ1-2, the V gene TRBV30; 8 nucleotides agree with TRBD1. Trimming at V came to 3 bases and at J to 5 bases, leaving 11 bases not matched to a gene. The CDR3 runs to 15 residues. The germline V gene has CDR1 GTSNPN and CDR2 SVGIG (reference sequence). This CDR3 is CAWRPPGGARYGYTF. The CDR3 DNA reads TGTGCCTGGAGACCCCCAGGGGGCGCCCGATATGGCTACACCTTC.

This clone was counted a single time. The rearrangement uses TRBV18 and TRBJ1-2; no clear D. V was clipped by 3 bases and J by 2 bases, with 10 bases between them. The length of the CDR3 is 14 residues. CDR1 is KGHSH and CDR2 is LQKENI in the germline V gene. CDR3 nucleotide sequence: TGTGCCAGCTCACCCCGCGACGGGAACTATGGCTACACCTTC. This sequence encodes CASSPRDGNYGYTF.

The V and J genes are TRBV20-1 and TRBJ2-7, with D perhaps matching TRBD1 (5 bases). This CDR3 comprises 11 residues. The V gene lost 4 bases and the J gene lost 2 bases, with 6 bases spanning the gap. Germline CDR1 DFQATT, CDR2 SNEGSKA (reference sequence). The CDR3 loop reads CSATGPYEQYF. CDR3 nucleotide sequence: TGCAGTGCTACAGGGCCCTACGAGCAGTACTTC.

The CDR3 sequence is CASSGQGLDEQYF. The CDR3 DNA reads as TGTGCCAGCAGCGGACAGGGACTGGACGAGCAGTACTTC. The chain employs TRBV6-5 and TRBJ2-7, with 8 positions matching TRBD1. With V trimmed by 6 bases and J by 5 bases, 6 bases remained unmatched. The V gene's germline CDR1 is MNHEY and CDR2 SVGAGI. The CDR3 is 13 amino acids.

The table lists this clone with a few counts. The V call is TRBV28, the J call TRBJ2-5, with 14 bases matching TRBD2. Germline lookup yields CDR1 MDHEN and CDR2 SYDVKM. The CDR3 spans 17 residues. Losses at the gene ends were 7 bases for V and 3 bases for J; bases not matched to a gene: 10. The CDR3 DNA follows: TGTGCCAGCACCCTATGGACTAGCGGGAGGTCGGAAGAGACCCAGTACTTC. As protein: CASTLWTSGRSEETQYF.

This clone came up a few times. The chain carries TRBV29-1 and TRBJ2-7; 8 nucleotides align to TRBD2. CDR1 is SQVTM, CDR2 ANQGSEA, per germline. J gave up 7 bases and V 4 bases, and 12 bases lay outside the gene matches. CDR3 length: 14 residues. Here the CDR3 reads CSVGASGSSSEQYF. The CDR3 coding sequence is TGCAGCGTTGGGGCTAGCGGGTCCTCAAGTGAGCAGTACTTC.

The chain uses TRBV4-3 and TRBJ2-1; TRBD1 matches at 8 bases. The CDR3 has 15 amino acids. V gave up 1 base and J gave up 9 bases; unmatched junction bases: 8. CDR1 is LGHNA, CDR2 YSLEER, per germline. DNA of the CDR3: TGCGCCAGCAGCCAAGCCCCGACAGGGGAAGGTGAGCAGTTCTTC. It codes for CASSQAPTGEGEQFF.

In this sample, this clone turned up a few times. The chain joins TRBV4-3 to TRBJ1-1; 8 nucleotides match TRBD1. The CDR3 covers 16 residues. V lost 1 base to trimming and J lost 8 bases; unmatched junction nucleotides: 12. Germline CDR1 LGHNA, CDR2 YSLEER. The CDR3 here is CASSQVSGRGLSEAFF. As DNA, the CDR3 is TGCGCCAGCAGCCAAGTGAGTGGCAGGGGGCTTTCGGAAGCTTTCTTT.

J is TRBJ1-1 and V is TRBV5-6; TRBD1 is a possible D gene (5 bases). The CDR3 length is 13 residues. The V gene's germline CDR1 is SGHDT and CDR2 YYEEEE. Deletions cut 0 bases from V and 13 bases from J, with 16 bases between. The CDR3 bases are TGTGCCAGCAGCTTGGCCAAGGGCAGGGTTGTTTTCTTT. Its protein product is CASSLAKGRVVFF.

V is TRBV5-1 and J is TRBJ2-1; D not certain. V was trimmed by 3 bases and J by 6 bases, leaving 7 bases between them. This CDR3 comprises 12 residues. The germline V gene has CDR1 SGHRS and CDR2 YFSETQ. The CDR3 sequence is CASSYGFNEQFF. CDR3 nucleotide sequence: TGCGCCAGCAGCTACGGGTTCAATGAGCAGTTCTTC. Based on the CDR3 plus reference TRBV5-1 and TRBJ2-1, the full variable domain is KAGVTQTPRYLIKTRGQQVTLSCSPISGHRSVSWYQQTPGQGLQFLFEYFSETQRNKGNFPGRFSGRQFSNSRSEMNVSTLELGDSALYLCASSYGFNEQFFGPGTRLTVL.

In the case of this clone: One end of the junction is discordant with germline, which a read error may explain. The chain couples TRBV6-1 to TRBJ1-5; TRBD1 aligns across 7 bases. CDR1 and CDR2 from the germline V gene are MNHNS and SASEGT. The CDR3 spans 13 residues. The CDR3 reads CASSEDRDQPQHF. The CDR3 DNA sequence: TGTGCCAGCAGCGAAGACAGGGATCAGCCCCAGCATTTT.

The chain combines TRBV28 with TRBJ1-4; 7 bases agree with TRBD1. The ends lost 0 bases at V and 7 bases at J; junction bases unmatched: 5. In germline, CDR1 is MDHEN, CDR2 SYDVKM. This CDR3 comprises 15 residues. Here the CDR3 DNA reads TGTGCCAGCAGTTTATGGGCAGGGGGTGGTGAAAAACTGTTTTTT. This translates into CASSLWAGGGEKLFF.

This chain links TRBV2 with TRBJ1-5; a possible D gene is TRBD1 (5 bases). Germline V gives CDR1 SNHLY, CDR2 FYNNEI. Trimming pared 5 bases from V and 0 bases from J, leaving 11 bases between. The CDR3 covers 15 residues. The DNA for the CDR3 is TGTGCCAGCAGTCGCAGGGACTATAGCAATCAGCCCCAGCATTTT. Protein product: CASSRRDYSNQPQHF.

J is TRBJ1-1 and V is TRBV25-1; maybe TRBD1 (6 bases). This CDR3 comprises 14 residues. The V gene's germline CDR1 is MGHDK and CDR2 SYGVNS. The germline V and J ends were trimmed by 4 bases and 1 base, with 10 bases remaining between them. The CDR3 nucleotides are TGTGCCAGCAGTGTTGGGGGCACGAACACTGAAGCTTTCTTT. This gives the protein CASSVGGTNTEAFF. Drawing the rest from reference TRBV25-1 and TRBJ1-1, the complete variable domain is EADIYQTPRYLVIGTGKKITLECSQTMGHDKMYWYQQDPGMELHLIHYSYGVNSTEKGDLSSESTVSRIRTEHFPLTLESARPSHTSQYLCASSVGGTNTEAFFGQGTRLTVV.

The V call is TRBV5-1, the J call TRBJ2-2; 7 bases are shared with TRBD1. From germline, CDR1 is SGHRS and CDR2 YFSETQ. The ends lost 8 bases at V and 0 bases at J; junction bases unmatched: 1. The CDR3 is made up of 13 amino acids. The CDR3, as DNA: TGCGCCAGGCAGGGGGCGAACACCGGGGAGCTGTTTTTT. Translating it yields CARQGANTGELFF.

The genes are TRBV27 and TRBJ2-7; unclear D gene. The CDR3 is 11 residues long. V lost 4 bases, J lost 3 bases, and 4 bases lay in between. Germline V CDR1 and CDR2: MNHEY, SMNVEV (reference sequence). The CDR3 bases are TGTGCCAGCAGTTCCCACTACGAGCAGTACTTC. It yields the protein CASSSHYEQYF.

This clone was counted between two and nine times. This sequence joins TRBV6-5 and TRBJ1-6, with D uncertain. Per the germline V gene, CDR1 is MNHEY and CDR2 is SVGAGI. Trimming cost V 6 bases and J 8 bases, with 5 bases left between them. The CDR3 is 11 amino acids. This CDR3 is CASSFDSPLHF. CDR3 nucleotide sequence: TGTGCCAGCAGCTTTGATTCACCCCTCCACTTT.

The V call is TRBV9, the J call TRBJ1-1; 11 nucleotides line up with TRBD1. Unmatched junction bases numbered 5, after V lost 0 bases and J lost 10 bases. Germline V CDR1 and CDR2: SGDLS, YYNGEE. The CDR3 sequence is 14 residues long. The DNA of the CDR3 is TGTGCCAGCAGCGTAGAAGGACAGGGGGCGGCAGCTTTCTTT. This sequence encodes CASSVEGQGAAAFF.

This clone was counted a single time. The chain has TRBV30 and TRBJ1-6; no firm D call. The CDR3 has 14 amino acids. CDR1 and CDR2 from the germline V gene are GTSNPN and SVGIG (reference sequence). V lost 0 bases and J 11 bases, leaving 14 bases between the germline ends. CDR3 nucleotide sequence: TGTGCCTGGAGTGTTGCCGCTTACACGACACCCCTCCACTTT. Translation gives CAWSVAAYTTPLHF.

The chain is built from TRBV5-1 and TRBJ2-1; 8 positions agree with TRBD1. Germline V lookup: CDR1 SGHRS, CDR2 YFSETQ. This CDR3 spans 14 amino acids. The V gene end was trimmed by 6 bases and the J gene end by 6 bases; junction bases not matched to a gene: 8. The CDR3 DNA reads TGCGCCAGCAACCAGGACAGGGTTGGCAATGAGCAGTTCTTC. Amino acids: CASNQDRVGNEQFF.

In DNA form, the CDR3 reads TGTGCCAGCAGTGAAGAACCGGGAAGGGGGCAAAAAACTGAAGCTTTCTTT. This sequence encodes CASSEEPGRGQKTEAFF. The chain carries TRBV2 and TRBJ1-1; 7 bases line up with TRBD1. Trimming cost V 1 base and J 5 bases; bases outside gene matches: 13. The germline V gene has CDR1 SNHLY and CDR2 FYNNEI. The CDR3 is 17 amino acids.

DNA of the CDR3: TGTGCCAGCTCACCAAGGACAGTTAATGGCTACACCTTC. Its translation: CASSPRTVNGYTF. The chain recombines TRBV18 with TRBJ1-2, with D possibly TRBD1 on 6 matching bases. Germline lookup yields CDR1 KGHSH and CDR2 LQKENI. Trimming pared 2 bases from V and 6 bases from J, leaving 10 bases between. The CDR3 length is 13 residues.

The CDR3 DNA follows: TGTGCCAGCAGTGACCGGGAGAACACTGAAGCTTTCTTT. Translation gives CASSDRENTEAFF. This chain uses TRBV6-4 with TRBJ1-1, with unresolved D. This CDR3 is 13 amino acids long. The germline V and J ends were trimmed by 2 bases and 1 base, with 5 bases remaining between them. CDR1 MRHNA and CDR2 SNTAGT come from the germline V gene.